This T cell receptor (beta chain) was found in a study of blood T cell repertoires in COVID-19. Study background: T cells, B-cell-depleted T cells, or PBMCs supplied cDNA or gDNA.

Assay used: immunoSEQ multiplex PCR; TCRdb lists only in-frame clones, some missing. The sample yields approximately 100,000 clones, 80% to 90% seen once. V shed 1 base, J shed 2 bases, and the junction held 5 bases outside the gene matches. This CDR3 has 16 amino acids. The germline V gene has CDR1 LGHNA and CDR2 YNFKEQ. The sequence came from a human donor with COVID-19, enrolled during active disease. The donor label of this sample is uncertain. Sequencing was done on a sample of peripheral blood. The chain employs TRBV4-2 and TRBJ1-2; 9 bases fit TRBD1. CDR3 coding DNA: TGTGCCAGCAGCCAAGCGGAAGGACAGGGGAACTATGGCTACACCTTC. Translating gives CASSQAEGQGNYGYTF.